Shown below are 30 T cell receptor beta chains from a single sample sequenced in a study of patients and donors after allogeneic stem cell transplantation. From the RT-PCR reads, TCRdb called clonotypes with MiXCR, one entry per CDR3 protein. The sample consists of 2,000 to 2,500 distinct CDR3 sequences, 6% to 9% of them appearing once. Sequencing was done on a sample of blood, either unsorted or a sorted T cell fraction (not recorded which). The source of these receptors is a human donor who was either an allogeneic HSCT recipient or a stem cell or donor lymphocyte infusion donor (not recorded which). It is not recorded whose cells these are; they may come from a transplant donor.

The V call is TRBV28, the J call TRBJ2-7; D perhaps matches TRBD1 (6 bases). The V end was cut by 6 bases, the J end by 4 bases, with 13 bases between. Germline-derived CDR1 and CDR2 are MDHEN and SYDVKM. There are 13 residues in the CDR3. The CDR3 is CASSSRGRYEQYF. In DNA, the CDR3 is TGTGCCAGCAGCTCCAGGGGCCGTTACGAGCAGTACTTC.

Sample share makes this clonotype medium-sized (0.01 to 0.1%). J is TRBJ1-2 and V is TRBV6-4, with D perhaps matching TRBD1 (5 bases). Germline loops: CDR1 MRHNA, CDR2 SNTAGT. V lost 3 bases and J 2 bases, leaving 13 bases between the germline ends. The CDR3 consists of 15 residues. The CDR3 DNA is TGTGCCAGCAGTGAAGGGGATTCACCGAACTATGGCTACACCTTC. This translates into CASSEGDSPNYGYTF.

By share, this clonotype counts as medium-sized (0.01 to 0.1%). This chain links TRBV7-3 with TRBJ2-2; no clear D. The CDR3 length is 12 residues. V lost 1 base, J lost 7 bases, and 4 bases lay in between. CDR1 is SGHTA and CDR2 is FQGTGA in the germline V gene. The CDR3 reads CASSLSGGELFF. CDR3 DNA sequence: TGTGCCAGCAGCTTAAGTGGCGGGGAGCTGTTTTTT.

This clonotype was seen more than once but under ten times. CDR3 DNA: TGTGCCAGCAGTACAGGGGCAGATACGCAGTATTTT. Translated, it gives CASSTGADTQYF. The gene calls are TRBV2 and TRBJ2-3, with 7 bases lining up with TRBD1. The CDR3 contains 12 residues. Germline CDR1 reads SNHLY; CDR2 reads FYNNEI. The J segment lost 4 bases and the V segment lost 5 bases, leaving 0 bases of the junction unmatched.

V is TRBV5-6 and J is TRBJ1-5; D may be TRBD1 (6 bases). Germline loops: CDR1 SGHDT, CDR2 YYEEEE. The CDR3 covers 15 residues. V was cut by 0 bases and J by 4 bases, with 11 bases left in between. Here the CDR3 DNA reads TGTGCCAGCAGCTTGGGGGGGCTAGGTAATCAGCCCCAGCATTTT. As protein: CASSLGGLGNQPQHF.

This clonotype is deemed large. The rearrangement links TRBV7-6 to TRBJ2-1; TRBD2 is a possible D gene (5 bases). This CDR3 is 17 amino acids long. Germline CDR1 reads SGHVS; CDR2 reads FNYEAQ. V dropped 5 bases and J dropped 1 base, with 18 bases sitting between them. The CDR3 nucleotides read TGTGCCAGCAGCGTCGGGGTGGCTCGATTATCCTACAATGAGCAGTTCTTC. This translates into CASSVGVARLSYNEQFF.

This clonotype is categorized as medium-sized. The V and J genes are TRBV7-2 and TRBJ2-1; D is ambiguous. Germline CDR1 reads SGHTA; CDR2 reads FQGNSA. The CDR3 sequence is 11 residues long. The V and J ends lost 4 bases and 7 bases respectively, with 5 bases between them. For the CDR3, the DNA is TGTGCCAGCAGCTCACATAATGAGCAGTTCTTC. This gives the protein CASSSHNEQFF.

This clonotype was found a few times. The chain links TRBV5-1 to TRBJ2-2, with D perhaps matching TRBD1 (6 bases). The V gene's germline CDR1 is SGHRS and CDR2 YFSETQ. The germline V and J ends were trimmed by 2 bases and 1 base, with 9 bases remaining between them. The CDR3 runs to 15 residues. The CDR3 region is CASSLQGLNTGELFF. The CDR3 DNA sequence: TGCGCCAGCAGCTTACAGGGCCTGAACACCGGGGAGCTGTTTTTT.

This clonotype has more than one count but fewer than ten. This sequence joins TRBV27 and TRBJ2-2; perhaps D is TRBD1 or TRBD2 (7 bases each). This CDR3 contains 15 residues. From germline, CDR1 is MNHEY and CDR2 SMNVEV (reference sequence). V gave up 4 bases and J gave up 4 bases, with 13 bases separating them. CDR3 sequence reads: CASSWEGQSTGELFF. CDR3 sequence (DNA): TGTGCCAGCAGTTGGGAGGGACAGTCCACCGGGGAGCTGTTTTTT.

Sample share makes this clonotype medium-sized. In DNA, the CDR3 is TGCGCCAGCAGCCATCCGGGACTAGCGGGAGGGCCCACCTACAATGAGCAGTTCTTC. This sequence encodes CASSHPGLAGGPTYNEQFF. This chain links TRBV4-1 with TRBJ2-1; the match to TRBD2 covers 16 bases. The germline CDR1 and CDR2 sequences are MGHRA and YSYEKL. The length of the CDR3 is 19 residues. Trimming took 3 bases from V and 2 from J; bases not matched to a gene: 7.

By share, this clonotype ranks as medium-sized (0.01 to 0.1%). This chain uses TRBV7-6 with TRBJ2-1; D gene ambiguous. Germline V gene data show CDR1 as SGHVS and CDR2 as FNYEAQ. The CDR3 runs to 17 residues. The ends were cut back, 1 base at V and 1 base at J, with 14 bases in the middle. The CDR3 reads CASSLDSFRFSYNEQFF. CDR3 sequence (DNA): TGTGCCAGCAGCTTAGACTCATTTAGGTTTTCCTACAATGAGCAGTTCTTC. Full variable domain (remainder filled in from reference TRBV7-6 and TRBJ2-1): GAGVSQSPRYKVTKRGQDVALRCDPISGHVSLYWYRQALGQGPEFLTYFNYEAQQDKSGLPNDRFSAERPEGSISTLTIQRTEQRDSAMYRCASSLDSFRFSYNEQFFGPGTRLTVL.

This clonotype was seen a handful of times. V and J are TRBV12-3 or TRBV12-4 and TRBJ2-5; D gene uncertain. Trimming stripped 1 base from V and 13 bases from J, with 16 bases between. This CDR3 spans 13 amino acids. CDR3 sequence reads: CASSLGAARRLYF. In DNA, the CDR3 is TGTGCCAGCAGTTTAGGTGCGGCTAGGCGATTGTACTTC.

V gene TRBV11-2 combines with J gene TRBJ2-1; 11 bases are shared with TRBD2. Germline trimming cut 5 bases from V and 4 bases from J; bases unmatched to any gene: 7. The germline V gene has CDR1 SGHAT and CDR2 FQNNGV. The CDR3 is 16 residues long. CDR3 residues: CASSARLAGIYNEQFF. The CDR3, as DNA: TGTGCCAGCAGCGCAAGACTAGCGGGAATTTACAATGAGCAGTTCTTC.

This clonotype was seen a few times. The chain is built from TRBV19 and TRBJ2-1, with a possible D match to TRBD2 (6 bases). The CDR3 length is 15 residues. Trimming cost V 6 bases and J 0 bases, with 12 bases left between them. Per germline, CDR1 LNHDA and CDR2 SQIVND (reference sequence). The CDR3 here is CASRTSASSYNEQFF. The DNA of the CDR3 is TGTGCCAGTAGGACTAGTGCAAGCTCCTACAATGAGCAGTTCTTC.

V and J are TRBV7-9 and TRBJ1-1, with unresolved D. This CDR3 has 13 residues. CDR1 is SEHNR, CDR2 FQNEAQ, per germline (reference sequence). V lost 1 base and J lost 5, with 8 bases in between. CDR3 protein: CASSLDLWTEAFF. CDR3 in DNA: TGTGCCAGCAGCTTAGATTTGTGGACTGAAGCTTTCTTT. Full variable domain (rest looked up from reference TRBV7-9 and TRBJ1-1): DTGVSQNPRHKITKRGQNVTFRCDPISEHNRLYWYRQTLGQGPEFLTYFQNEAQLEKSRLLSDRFSAERPKGSFSTLEIQRTEQGDSAMYLCASSLDLWTEAFFGQGTRLTVV.

The sample holds a few counts of this clonotype. The chain joins TRBV5-5 to TRBJ1-4, with a possible D match to TRBD1 (5 bases). The CDR3 has 15 residues. V was clipped by 3 bases and J by 3 bases, with 12 bases between them. Looked up from germline, CDR1 is SGHKS and CDR2 is YYEKEE (reference sequence). The CDR3 nucleotides read TGTGCCAGCAGCTGGGAGGGGCTGTCTAATGAAAAACTGTTTTTT. This encodes CASSWEGLSNEKLFF.

In its sample, this clonotype ranks as medium-sized. The genes are TRBV6-2 or TRBV6-3 and TRBJ2-7; 9 bases line up with TRBD1. J lost 2 bases, V lost 2 bases, and 10 bases had no gene match. The CDR3 extends over 17 amino acids. Germline values: CDR1 MNHEY, CDR2 SVGEGT. CDR3 DNA: TGTGCCAGCAGTTACGAAACAGGGGGCTGGGCCCCCTACGAGCAGTACTTC. This sequence encodes CASSYETGGWAPYEQYF.

This clonotype is large (0.1 to 1%) in the sample. The rearrangement joins TRBV5-1 to TRBJ2-3; D not resolved. The CDR3 extends over 13 amino acids. Per germline, CDR1 SGHRS and CDR2 YFSETQ. Deletions cut 0 bases from V and 4 bases from J, with 6 bases between. The CDR3 DNA reads as TGCGCCAGCAGCTTGGATGGGTCAGATACGCAGTATTTT. As protein: CASSLDGSDTQYF.

This clonotype ranks as medium-sized. The V call is TRBV7-8, the J call TRBJ2-1, with D possibly being TRBD2 (6 bases). Germline loops: CDR1 SGHVS, CDR2 FQNEAQ. The CDR3 sequence is 15 residues long. The V gene lost 5 bases and the J gene lost 0 bases, with 11 bases spanning the gap. CDR3 loop: CASSPRESSYNEQFF. The CDR3 region has the DNA TGTGCCAGCAGCCCCCGGGAGAGCTCCTACAATGAGCAGTTCTTC.

Within the sample, this clonotype is medium-sized. The J gene is TRBJ1-1, the V gene TRBV9; 9 bases are shared with TRBD1. The CDR3 has 12 amino acids. Germline V gives CDR1 SGDLS, CDR2 YYNGEE. V gave up 4 bases and J gave up 8 bases; unmatched junction bases: 3. Here the CDR3 DNA reads TGTGCCAGCAGCCCGGGGACAGGGGAAGCTTTCTTT. Translating gives CASSPGTGEAFF.

Judged by abundance, this clonotype is medium-sized. The V call is TRBV5-4, the J call TRBJ2-3; D remains ambiguous. V dropped 4 bases and J dropped 6 bases, with 9 bases sitting between them. The CDR3 consists of 12 residues. CDR1 is SGHNT, CDR2 YYREEE, per germline (reference sequence). The CDR3 protein is CASSVKTDTQYF. CDR3 nucleotide sequence: TGTGCCAGCAGCGTGAAAACCGATACGCAGTATTTT.

The V gene is TRBV7-2, the J gene TRBJ2-4, with a tentative D call TRBD1 (6 bases). Germline V CDR1 and CDR2: SGHTA, FQGNSA. CDR3 size: 15 residues. V was trimmed by 7 bases and J by 0 bases, leaving 13 bases between them. CDR3: CASTDRPLAKNIQYF. For the CDR3, the DNA is TGTGCCAGCACCGACAGGCCCCTAGCCAAAAACATTCAGTACTTC.

By its share, this clonotype is medium-sized. This sequence joins TRBV28 and TRBJ1-2; weak D call: TRBD1 (5 bases). Deletions cut 8 bases from V and 7 bases from J, with 14 bases between. Germline CDR1 is MDHEN and CDR2 is SYDVKM. The CDR3 covers 12 residues. The CDR3 nucleotides are TGTGCCAGCGAGAGGGACGGACCTGGCTACACCTTC. Its protein is CASERDGPGYTF.

By share of the sample, this clonotype is medium-sized. The V gene is TRBV20-1, the J gene TRBJ2-5, with no clear D. The V end lost 0 bases, the J end lost 2 bases, and 10 bases lay between the germline ends. The CDR3 is 14 amino acids. Germline V gene sequence: CDR1 DFQATT, CDR2 SNEGSKA (reference sequence). The DNA of the CDR3 is TGCAGTGCTAGAGATCCACTGGGTCAAGAGACCCAGTACTTC. Translated: CSARDPLGQETQYF.

In this sample, this clonotype turned up a few times. The chain has TRBV7-2 and TRBJ2-3; 13 bases are shared with TRBD2. Per the germline V gene, CDR1 is SGHTA and CDR2 is FQGNSA. CDR3 length equals 16 residues. V dropped 4 bases and J dropped 4; count of bases not matched to a gene: 5. The CDR3 sequence is CASSYRLAGGSDTQYF. CDR3 DNA sequence: TGTGCCAGCAGCTACCGACTAGCGGGAGGATCAGATACGCAGTATTTT.

This clonotype was seen only a few times. This chain links TRBV7-2 with TRBJ2-1; D is perhaps TRBD1 (5 bases). V lost 1 base, J lost 8 bases, and 15 bases lay in between. Germline CDR1 reads SGHTA; CDR2 reads FQGNSA. This CDR3 is 15 amino acids long. DNA of the CDR3: TGTGCCAGCAGCTTAGTATCCCATAAAGGGGATGAGCAGTTCTTC. Amino acid sequence: CASSLVSHKGDEQFF.

The rearrangement joins TRBV20-1 to TRBJ2-7; TRBD2 matches at 12 bases. After removal of 6 bases from V and 6 bases from J, the junction contained 9 bases not matched to a gene. CDR3 size: 14 residues. Germline V lookup: CDR1 DFQATT, CDR2 SNEGSKA (reference sequence). The CDR3 DNA reads TGCAGTGCCGCCTCTAGCGGGAGGGCCCTCGAGCAGTACTTC. Its translation: CSAASSGRALEQYF.

This clonotype appeared a few times. The chain is built from TRBV29-1 and TRBJ2-2; the match to TRBD1 covers 8 bases. The CDR3 runs to 14 residues. Trimming took 4 bases from V and 2 from J; bases not matched to a gene: 3. CDR1 is SQVTM and CDR2 is ANQGSEA in the germline V gene. In nucleotides, the CDR3 is TGCAGCGTTGGGACAGGGACTAACACCGGGGAGCTGTTTTTT. It codes for CSVGTGTNTGELFF.

This sequence joins TRBV7-6 and TRBJ2-7; 9 bases align to TRBD1. V lost 0 bases to trimming and J lost 6 bases; unmatched junction nucleotides: 6. The CDR3 covers 15 residues. Per the germline V gene, CDR1 is SGHVS and CDR2 is FNYEAQ. As DNA, the CDR3 is TGTGCCAGCAGCTTAGCAGGGACAGGGAATTCCGAGCAGTACTTC. This translates into CASSLAGTGNSEQYF.

V gene TRBV12-2 combines with J gene TRBJ2-3; TRBD1 was called by the table and not checked on the DNA. TRBV12-2 is labeled a pseudogene. This CDR3 is built from 15 residues. CDR3 region: CASRLKTGRTDTQYF. The CDR3 bases are TGTGCAAGTCGCCTGAAGACCGGGCGCACAGATACGCAGTATTTT.